This note documents a single T cell receptor (beta chain) sequence. As yet, its antigen is unknown. Extraction of RNA preceded its reverse transcription into cDNA, which served as the sequencing template. TCRdb keeps only in-frame clones here, not all; method: immunoSEQ multiplex PCR. Here the sample spans about 150,000 clones, roughly 50% being singletons. This entry comes from a study of CD8+ T cells in alopecia areata. Whole-study results and caveats: When scalp samples are sequenced, resident alphabeta T cells of normal skin are also captured.

V lost 5 bases to trimming and J lost 10 bases, with 20 bases between them. Germline lookup yields CDR1 GTSNPN and CDR2 SVGIG (reference sequence). CDR3 length: 13 amino acids. The rearrangement links TRBV30 to TRBJ1-2, with a possible D match to TRBD1 (5 bases). The material was CD4+ T cells sorted from blood, obtained at week 0. The clonotype originates from a human donor with alopecia areata. The CDR3 DNA is TGTGCCTGGGAAGAAGGGGCGATTGGTGCCTACACCTTC. As protein: CAWEEGAIGAYTF.